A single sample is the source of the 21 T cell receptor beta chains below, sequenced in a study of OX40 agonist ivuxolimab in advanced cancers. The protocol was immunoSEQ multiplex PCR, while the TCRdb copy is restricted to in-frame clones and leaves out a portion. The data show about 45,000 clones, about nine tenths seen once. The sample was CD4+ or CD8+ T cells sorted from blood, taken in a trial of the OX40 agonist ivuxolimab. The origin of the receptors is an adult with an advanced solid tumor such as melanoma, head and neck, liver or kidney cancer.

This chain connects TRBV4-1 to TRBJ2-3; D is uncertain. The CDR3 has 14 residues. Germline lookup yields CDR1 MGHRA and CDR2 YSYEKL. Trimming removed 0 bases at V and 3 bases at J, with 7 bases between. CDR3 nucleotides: TGCGCCAGCAGCCAAGATCTGCGGACAGATACGCAGTATTTT. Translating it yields CASSQDLRTDTQYF.

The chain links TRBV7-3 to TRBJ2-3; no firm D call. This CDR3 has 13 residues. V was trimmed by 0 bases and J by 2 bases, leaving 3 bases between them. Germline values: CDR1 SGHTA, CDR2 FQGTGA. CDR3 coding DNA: TGTGCCAGCAGCTTAACCCACACAGATACGCAGTATTTT. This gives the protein CASSLTHTDTQYF.

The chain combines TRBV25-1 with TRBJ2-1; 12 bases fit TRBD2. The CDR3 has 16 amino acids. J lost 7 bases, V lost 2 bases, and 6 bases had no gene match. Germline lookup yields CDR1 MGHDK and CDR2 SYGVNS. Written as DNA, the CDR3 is TGTGCCAGCAGTGAACTAGCGGGAGGGCCGTCAAATGAGCAGTTCTTC. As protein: CASSELAGGPSNEQFF.

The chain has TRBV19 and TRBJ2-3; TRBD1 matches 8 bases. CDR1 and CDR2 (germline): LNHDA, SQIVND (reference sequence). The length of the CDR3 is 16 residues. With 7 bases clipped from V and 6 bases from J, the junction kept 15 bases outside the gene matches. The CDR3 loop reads CASTKPWTGISDTQYF. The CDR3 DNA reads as TGTGCCAGTACCAAACCCTGGACAGGGATTTCTGATACGCAGTATTTT.

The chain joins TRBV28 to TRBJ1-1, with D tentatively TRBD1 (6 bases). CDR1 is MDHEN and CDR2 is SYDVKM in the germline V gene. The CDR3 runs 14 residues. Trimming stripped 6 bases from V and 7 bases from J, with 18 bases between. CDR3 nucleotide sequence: TGTGCCAGCAGATCTTTTACAGGGAATGATGAAGCTTTCTTT. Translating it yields CASRSFTGNDEAFF.

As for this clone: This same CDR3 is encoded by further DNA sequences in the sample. This chain's CDR3 is CAWSGGVLAYEQYF. CDR3 DNA sequence: TGTGCCTGGAGTGGGGGAGTGCTAGCCTACGAGCAGTACTTC. The rearrangement links TRBV30 to TRBJ2-7; maybe TRBD2 (5 bases). CDR3 length: 14 residues. Per the germline V gene, CDR1 is GTSNPN and CDR2 is SVGIG (reference sequence). The ends were cut back, 1 base at V and 2 bases at J, with 12 bases in the middle.

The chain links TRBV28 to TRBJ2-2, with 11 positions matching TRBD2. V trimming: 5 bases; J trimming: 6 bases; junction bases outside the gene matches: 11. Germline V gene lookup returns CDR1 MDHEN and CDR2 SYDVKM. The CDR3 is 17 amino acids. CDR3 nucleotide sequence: TGTGCCAGCAGTCCCCTAGCGGGAGGCGTATTGGCCGGGGAGCTGTTTTTT. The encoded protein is CASSPLAGGVLAGELFF. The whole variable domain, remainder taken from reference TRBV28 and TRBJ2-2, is DVKVTQSSRYLVKRTGEKVFLECVQDMDHENMFWYRQDPGLGLRLIYFSYDVKMKEKGDIPEGYSVSREKKERFSLILESASTNQTSMYLCASSPLAGGVLAGELFFGEGSRLTVL.

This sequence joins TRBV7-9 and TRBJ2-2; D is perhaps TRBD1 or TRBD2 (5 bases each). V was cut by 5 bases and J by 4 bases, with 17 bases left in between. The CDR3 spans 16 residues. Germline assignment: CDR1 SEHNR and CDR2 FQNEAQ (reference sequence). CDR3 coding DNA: TGTGCCAGCAGCCCGGGACGGTATTCGACCACCGGGGAGCTGTTTTTT. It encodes CASSPGRYSTTGELFF.

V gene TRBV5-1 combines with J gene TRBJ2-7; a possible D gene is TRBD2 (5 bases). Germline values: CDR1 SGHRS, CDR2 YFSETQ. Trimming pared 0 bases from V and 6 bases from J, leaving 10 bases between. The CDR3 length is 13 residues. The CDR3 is CASSLAGGREQYF. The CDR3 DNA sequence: TGCGCCAGCAGCTTGGCGGGCGGGCGCGAGCAGTACTTC.

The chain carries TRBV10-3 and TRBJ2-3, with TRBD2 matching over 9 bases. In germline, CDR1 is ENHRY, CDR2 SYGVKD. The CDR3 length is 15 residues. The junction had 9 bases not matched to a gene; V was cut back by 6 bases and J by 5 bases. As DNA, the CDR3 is TGTGCCATCAGCGTCCTGCGGGAGGGGGGAGATACGCAGTATTTT. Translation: CAISVLREGGDTQYF.

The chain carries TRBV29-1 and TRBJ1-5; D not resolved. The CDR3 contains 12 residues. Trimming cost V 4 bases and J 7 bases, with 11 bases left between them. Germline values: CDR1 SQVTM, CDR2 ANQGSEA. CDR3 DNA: TGCAGCGTTGGGGGAATTGGGCAGCCCCAGCATTTT. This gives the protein CSVGGIGQPQHF.

The CDR3 DNA follows: TGTGCCAGCAGCCATCCCCGCTACGAGCAGTACTTC. Amino acids: CASSHPRYEQYF. This chain links TRBV7-3 with TRBJ2-7, with D unresolved. Germline V lookup: CDR1 SGHTA, CDR2 FQGTGA. The germline V and J ends were trimmed by 5 bases and 3 bases, with 8 bases remaining between them. The CDR3 is 12 residues long. Using reference TRBV7-3 and TRBJ2-7 for the parts outside the CDR3, the full variable domain is GAGVSQTPSNKVTEKGKYVELRCDPISGHTALYWYRQSLGQGPEFLIYFQGTGAADDSGLPNDRFFAVRPEGSVSTLKIQRTERGDSAVYLCASSHPRYEQYFGPGTRLTVT.

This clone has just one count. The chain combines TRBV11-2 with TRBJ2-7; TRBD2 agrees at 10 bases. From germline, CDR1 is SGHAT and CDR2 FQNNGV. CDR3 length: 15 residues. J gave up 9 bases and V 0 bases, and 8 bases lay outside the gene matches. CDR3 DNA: TGTGCCAGCAGCTTAGATTCGACTAGCGGGTGGTGGCAGTACTTC. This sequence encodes CASSLDSTSGWWQYF.

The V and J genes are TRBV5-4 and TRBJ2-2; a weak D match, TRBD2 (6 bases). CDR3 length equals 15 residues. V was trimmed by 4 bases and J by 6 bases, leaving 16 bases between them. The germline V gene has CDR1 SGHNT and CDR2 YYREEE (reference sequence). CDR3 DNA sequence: TGTGCCAGCAGCGTTCCCGGGACTCTGTCCGGGGAGCTGTTTTTT. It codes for CASSVPGTLSGELFF.

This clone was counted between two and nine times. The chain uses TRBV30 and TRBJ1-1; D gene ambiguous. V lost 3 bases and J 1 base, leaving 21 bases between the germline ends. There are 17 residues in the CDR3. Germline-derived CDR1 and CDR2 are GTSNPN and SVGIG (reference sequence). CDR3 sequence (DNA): TGTGCCTGGAGGGACTTCCTTTGGTACAGAAAGAACACTGAAGCTTTCTTT. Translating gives CAWRDFLWYRKNTEAFF.

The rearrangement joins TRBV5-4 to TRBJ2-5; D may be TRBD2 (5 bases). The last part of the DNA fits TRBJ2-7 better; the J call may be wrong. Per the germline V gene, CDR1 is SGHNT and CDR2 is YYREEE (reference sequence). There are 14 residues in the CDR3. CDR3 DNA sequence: TGTGCCAGCAGCTTGCAACGGGGCTCCTACGAGCAGTACTTC. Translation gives CASSLQRGSYEQYF.

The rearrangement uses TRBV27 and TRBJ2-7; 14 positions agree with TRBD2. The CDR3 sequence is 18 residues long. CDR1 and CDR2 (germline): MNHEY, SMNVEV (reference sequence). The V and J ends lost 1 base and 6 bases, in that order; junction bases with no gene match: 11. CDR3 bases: TGTGCCAGCAGTTTATGGGGACCCGGGACTAGCGGGAGCGGCGAGCAGTACTTC. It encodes CASSLWGPGTSGSGEQYF.

The CDR3 is CASSQEFKDTQYF. The CDR3 DNA reads as TGTGCCAGCAGCCAAGAATTCAAGGATACGCAGTATTTT. The chain joins TRBV4-2 to TRBJ2-3; D remains unclear. The CDR3 loop spans 13 amino acids. Between the trimmed V and J ends, which lost 0 bases and 6 bases, there was a span of 7 bases. Germline CDR1 LGHNA, CDR2 YNFKEQ.

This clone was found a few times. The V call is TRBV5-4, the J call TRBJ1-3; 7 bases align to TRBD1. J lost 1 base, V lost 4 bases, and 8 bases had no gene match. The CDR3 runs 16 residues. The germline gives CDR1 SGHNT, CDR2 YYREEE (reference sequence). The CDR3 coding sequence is TGTGCCAGCAGCGGGGACAGTAATTTATCTGGAAACACCATATATTTT. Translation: CASSGDSNLSGNTIYF.

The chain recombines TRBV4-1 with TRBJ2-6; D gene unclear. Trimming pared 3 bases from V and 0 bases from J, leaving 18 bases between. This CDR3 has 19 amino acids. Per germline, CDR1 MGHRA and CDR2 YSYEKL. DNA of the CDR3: TGCGCCAGCAGCCACAACCTCCGGTGGAACCTCTCTGGGGCCAACGTCCTGACTTTC. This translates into CASSHNLRWNLSGANVLTF.

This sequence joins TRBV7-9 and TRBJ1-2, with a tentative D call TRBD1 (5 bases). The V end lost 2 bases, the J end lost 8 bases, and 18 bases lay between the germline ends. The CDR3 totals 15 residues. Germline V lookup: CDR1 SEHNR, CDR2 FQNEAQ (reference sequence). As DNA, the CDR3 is TGTGCCAGCAGCTTAACCAGAGGGACGGGGACGGGCTACACCTTC. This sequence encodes CASSLTRGTGTGYTF.